The sample holds one count of the clone carrying this T cell receptor beta chain. This CDR3 region has 15 residues. CDR1 and CDR2 from the germline V gene are SGHDN and FVKESK. V was clipped by 6 bases and J by 9 bases; unmatched bases: 11. These data come from a study of blood T cell repertoires in COVID-19. As for the study in general: The study drew acute and convalescent COVID-19 samples from the United States, Italy and Spain.

Self-reported history from a screening survey and questionnaire set each donor's cohort. A COVID-19 case had been met by exposed participants during the 2 weeks before study entry. Original processing methods: Estimation of nucleated cell counts was performed using reference gene primer amplification. Only in-frame clones appear in the TCRdb table, and some are missing; sequencing was by immunoSEQ multiplex PCR. The V and J calls and clone size are taken from that table; D and trimming were inferred from the DNA. The sample yields roughly 61,000 clones, under 80% seen once. The TCR sequence derives from a woman aged 60-70 years who had been exposed to COVID-19. Source material: PBMCs or T cells enriched from blood (not recorded which). V and J are TRBV14 and TRBJ1-6, with 7 bases identical to TRBD1. CDR3 protein: CASSPYRGRGSPLHF. The DNA for the CDR3 is TGTGCCAGCAGTCCCTACAGGGGCCGGGGTTCACCCCTCCACTTT. The whole variable domain, filled in from reference TRBV14 and TRBJ1-6, reads EAGVTQFPSHSVIEKGQTVTLRCDPISGHDNLYWYRRVMGKEIKFLLHFVKESKQDESGMPNNRFLAERTGGTYSTLKVQPAELEDSGVYFCASSPYRGRGSPLHFGNGTRLTVT.